One and the same sample provided the 5 T cell receptor beta chains below, sequenced in a study of blood T cell repertoires in COVID-19. Measured with immunoSEQ multiplex PCR; TCRdb has only the in-frame clones, and not every one. This table holds under 200,000 clones, around 74% found once. Sequences were obtained from peripheral blood. Receptors were obtained from a man aged 70-80 years with acute or convalescent COVID-19.

V gene TRBV28 combines with J gene TRBJ1-5; TRBD1 matches 7 bases. CDR1 is MDHEN and CDR2 is SYDVKM in the germline V gene. The CDR3 length is 15 residues. After removal of 7 bases from V and 5 bases from J, the junction contained 11 bases not matched to a gene. CDR3 amino acids: CASTEGATSYQPQHF. The CDR3 DNA reads TGTGCCAGCACAGAGGGGGCCACATCCTATCAGCCCCAGCATTTT. Full variable domain (missing parts from reference TRBV28 and TRBJ1-5): DVKVTQSSRYLVKRTGEKVFLECVQDMDHENMFWYRQDPGLGLRLIYFSYDVKMKEKGDIPEGYSVSREKKERFSLILESASTNQTSMYLCASTEGATSYQPQHFGDGTRLSIL.

This clone appeared a few times. The chain links TRBV12-3 or TRBV12-4 to TRBJ2-3, with TRBD1 matching over 7 bases. This CDR3 has 13 amino acids. The trim removed 8 bases at V and 4 bases at J, leaving 6 bases unmatched. CDR3 sequence reads: CASSQGRADTQYF. The CDR3, as DNA: TGTGCCAGCTCACAGGGGCGGGCAGATACGCAGTATTTT.

Comments on this clone: The sample has other DNA sequences that encode this CDR3 too. This chain connects TRBV5-6 to TRBJ1-2; D possibly corresponds to TRBD1 (5 bases). CDR1 and CDR2 (germline): SGHDT, YYEEEE. Deletions cut 2 bases from V and 5 bases from J, with 10 bases between. The CDR3 spans 13 residues. The CDR3 DNA reads as TGTGCCAGCAGCTTTACAGGCGTATATGGCTACACCTTC. Its translation is CASSFTGVYGYTF.

The chain uses TRBV7-3 and TRBJ2-5, with TRBD2 matching over 10 bases. Germline CDR1 and CDR2: SGHTA and FQGTGA. The V gene end was trimmed by 3 bases and the J gene end by 4 bases; junction bases not matched to a gene: 5. CDR3 length: 15 amino acids. The CDR3 region has the DNA TGTGCCAGCAGCTTTGGTTCTAGCGGGAGAGAGACCCAGTACTTC. This codes for CASSFGSSGRETQYF. The whole variable domain, filled in from reference TRBV7-3 and TRBJ2-5, reads GAGVSQTPSNKVTEKGKYVELRCDPISGHTALYWYRQSLGQGPEFLIYFQGTGAADDSGLPNDRFFAVRPEGSVSTLKIQRTERGDSAVYLCASSFGSSGRETQYFGPGTRLLVL.

The rearrangement joins TRBV5-1 to TRBJ2-1; TRBD2 matches 8 bases. With 4 bases clipped from V and 1 base from J, the junction kept 7 bases outside the gene matches. CDR3 length equals 16 residues. Germline CDR1 and CDR2: SGHRS and YFSETQ. The CDR3 protein is CASSLDIAGSYNEQFF. DNA for the CDR3: TGCGCCAGCAGCCTGGACATAGCGGGGTCCTACAATGAGCAGTTCTTC.